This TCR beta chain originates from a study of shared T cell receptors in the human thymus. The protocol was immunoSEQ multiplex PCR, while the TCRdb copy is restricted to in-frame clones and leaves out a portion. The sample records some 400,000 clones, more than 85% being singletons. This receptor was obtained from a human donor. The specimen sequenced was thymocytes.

CDR3 protein: CASRPTGKMDYEQYF. CDR3 bases: TGTGCCAGCAGGCCCACAGGGAAGATGGACTACGAGCAGTACTTC. The genes are TRBV13 and TRBJ2-7; TRBD1 is a possible D gene (6 bases). Trimming left V 6 bases short and J 3 bases short, with 18 bases between. This CDR3 region has 15 residues. Germline V gene lookup returns CDR1 PRHDT and CDR2 FYEKMQ (reference sequence). The full variable domain, its missing parts supplied by reference TRBV13 and TRBJ2-7, is AAGVIQSPRHLIKEKRETATLKCYPIPRHDTVYWYQQGPGQDPQFLISFYEKMQSDKGSIPDRFSAQQFSDYHSELNMSSLELGDSALYFCASRPTGKMDYEQYFGPGTRLTVT.